Reported below is one TCR beta chain. Its antigen remains unidentified. Using its own MiXCR run on the 5' RACE reads, TCRdb lists one record per CDR3 protein. This table holds about 320,000 distinct CDR3 sequences, roughly a tenth found once. These data originate in a study of T cells after yellow fever vaccination. Study details: Any fraction with a low cell number was prepared using SMART-Seq v4 Ultra Low Input. Study conclusions and caveats: The booster saw the reappearance of most primary-vaccination clones (more than 95% CD4, about 90% CD8). There was a small share of clonotypes that showed up in both the CD4 and CD8 compartments. The study found a weaker secondary response that peaked faster, day 5 versus 15.

The length of the CDR3 is 16 residues. V was cut by 5 bases and J by 0 bases, with 11 bases left in between. The germline gives CDR1 SGHTA, CDR2 FQGNSA. The receptor's source is a man aged 18-30 years who received the YFV17D yellow fever vaccine. V usage is TRBV7-2 and J usage is TRBJ1-6; D unclear. This sample comprised CD4+ T cells sorted from PBMCs, obtained 45 days after the yellow fever booster vaccination. In DNA, the CDR3 is TGTGCCAGCAGCCCACACCCGAGCTCCTATAATTCACCCCTCCACTTT. Translated, it gives CASSPHPSSYNSPLHF.